These T cell receptor beta chains were read from a single sample in a study of OX40 agonist ivuxolimab in advanced cancers. Sequencing used immunoSEQ multiplex PCR; TCRdb keeps in-frame clones, though not all of them. The top ten clones hold more than 1.5% of a sample with about 46,000 clones, approximately 80% of them seen once. Specimen: CD4+ or CD8+ T cells sorted from blood, collected in a trial of the OX40 agonist ivuxolimab. These receptors originate from an adult with an advanced solid tumor such as melanoma, head and neck, liver or kidney cancer. Both conserved end residues are part of each CDR3. The D gene is left open where the match is weak. Clone sizes are given selectively: once, few, many, or a class where the clone is expanded.

size,J,D,V,CDR3,DNA
-,TRBJ1-1,-,TRBV9,CASSDRGDSGTEAFF,TGTGCCAGCAGCGATAGGGGGGATAGTGGAACTGAAGCTTTCTTT
-,TRBJ2-5,TRBD2,TRBV9,CASSVGGGQETQYF,TGTGCCAGCAGCGTAGGCGGGGGGCAAGAGACCCAGTACTTC
-,TRBJ2-4,-,TRBV4-2,CASSQDVGLAKNIQYF,TGTGCCAGCAGCCAAGATGTGGGGTTGGCCAAAAACATTCAGTACTTC
-,TRBJ2-7,TRBD2,TRBV7-8,CASSSATSGGRYEQYF,TGTGCCAGCAGCTCGGCTACTAGCGGGGGTAGATACGAGCAGTACTTC
-,TRBJ2-6,-,TRBV10-1,CASSEGVPSSGANVLTF,TGCGCCAGCAGTGAGGGGGTCCCCTCCTCTGGGGCCAACGTCCTGACTTTC
-,TRBJ2-7,-,TRBV5-1,CASSYPGRYEQYF,TGCGCCAGCAGTTATCCAGGGCGTTACGAGCAGTACTTC
-,TRBJ2-5,-,TRBV5-1,CASSWGLRQETQYF,TGCGCCAGCAGCTGGGGACTGAGACAAGAGACCCAGTACTTC
-,TRBJ2-7,-,TRBV30,CAWSTPGHTYEQYF,TGTGCCTGGAGTACCCCGGGACACACCTACGAGCAGTACTTC
-,TRBJ2-7,TRBD1,TRBV18,CASSPGGQGQRSYEQYF,TGTGCCAGCTCACCGGGGGGACAGGGGCAAAGGTCCTACGAGCAGTACTTC
few,TRBJ1-5,-,TRBV30,CAWSVGGFLQPQHF,TGTGCCTGGAGTGTTGGGGGTTTCCTACAGCCCCAGCATTTT
-,TRBJ2-5,TRBD2,TRBV28,CASSSSAGLAGGAQETQYF,TGTGCCAGCAGTTCTTCCGCGGGACTAGCGGGGGGGGCCCAAGAGACCCAGTACTTC
-,TRBJ2-5,-,TRBV5-1,CASSLIPYQETQYF,TGCGCCAGCAGCTTGATCCCGTACCAAGAGACCCAGTACTTC
-,TRBJ1-2,-,TRBV6-5,CASSYSEMSGYTF,TGTGCCAGCAGTTACTCGGAGATGAGTGGCTACACCTTC
once,TRBJ1-2,-,TRBV5-4,CASSRAGGEDGYTF,TGTGCCAGCAGCCGCGCGGGGGGGGAAGATGGCTACACCTTC
-,TRBJ2-7,-,TRBV7-2,CASSSTVTYEQYF,TGTGCCAGCAGCTCGACAGTGACCTACGAGCAGTACTTC
-,TRBJ2-5,-,TRBV10-1,CASSHPGPKGETQYF,TGCGCCAGCAGCCATCCGGGCCCCAAGGGAGAGACCCAGTACTTC
-,TRBJ1-3,-,TRBV4-2,CASSLDPHPSGNTIYF,TGTGCCAGCAGCTTGGACCCACACCCCTCTGGAAACACCATATATTTT
-,TRBJ1-2,-,TRBV6-5,CASSYSSVTNYGYTF,TGTGCCAGCAGTTACTCGAGCGTGACTAACTATGGCTACACCTTC
-,TRBJ1-2,-,TRBV5-1,CASSPGTGSSMYGYTF,TGCGCCAGCAGCCCCGGGACCGGTTCGTCTATGTATGGCTACACCTTC
-,TRBJ1-6,-,TRBV6-6,CASSYLRDSPLHF,TGTGCCAGCAGTTACTTACGGGATTCACCCCTCCACTTT
-,TRBJ2-7,-,TRBV7-2,CASSLLPPNEQYF,TGTGCCAGCTCCCTCCTACCGCCCAACGAGCAGTACTTC
-,TRBJ2-1,-,TRBV6-1,CATHASAGEQFF,TGTGCCACCCATGCCTCTGCCGGTGAGCAGTTCTTC
-,TRBJ1-4,-,TRBV5-3,CARSPPIVEKLFF,TGTGCCAGAAGCCCACCAATAGTTGAAAAACTGTTTTTT
few,TRBJ1-1,-,TRBV7-8,CASSLGPGRISEAFF,TGTGCCAGCAGCTTAGGCCCAGGGCGGATCTCTGAAGCTTTCTTT
-,TRBJ2-5,-,TRBV10-2,CASSEAQETQYF,TGCGCCAGCAGTGAGGCCCAGGAGACCCAGTACTTC
-,TRBJ1-2,-,TRBV6-5,CASSYSNYGYTF,TGTGCCAGCAGTTACTCTAACTATGGCTACACCTTC
-,TRBJ1-1,-,TRBV4-3,CASSQTPGLNEAFF,TGCGCCAGCAGCCAGACTCCGGGCCTTAATGAAGCTTTCTTT
few,TRBJ1-2,-,TRBV19,CAVRQDPSYGYTF,TGTGCCGTAAGACAGGACCCTAGCTATGGCTACACCTTC
-,TRBJ2-1,-,TRBV2,CASSDDRHNEQFF,TGTGCCAGCAGTGACGATCGGCACAATGAGCAGTTCTTC
-,TRBJ2-4,-,TRBV2,CASISQGRNIQYF,TGTGCCAGCATCTCTCAGGGTCGAAACATTCAGTACTTC
once,TRBJ1-5,-,TRBV21-1,CASSTISPWDSRGHQPQHF,TGTGCCAGCAGCACAATATCGCCTTGGGACTCCAGAGGCCATCAGCCCCAGCATTTT
once,TRBJ1-2,-,TRBV6-5,CASSSRVSGQYHGYTF,TGTGCCAGCAGTTCTCGGGTGTCAGGACAGTACCATGGCTACACCTTC
-,TRBJ1-1,-,TRBV19,CASRGVKRNTEAFF,TGTGCCAGTAGGGGGGTTAAACGGAACACTGAAGCTTTCTTT
once,TRBJ1-2,-,TRBV5-6,CASSSTVNYGYTF,TGTGCCAGCAGCTCGACAGTAAACTATGGCTACACCTTC
few,TRBJ2-2,TRBD1,TRBV4-2,CASSLKQGATGELFF,TGTGCCAGCAGCCTTAAACAGGGGGCGACCGGGGAGCTGTTTTTT
-,TRBJ1-4,TRBD1,TRBV19,CASSLGQGNEKLFF,TGTGCCAGTAGTCTCGGACAGGGGAACGAAAAACTGTTTTTT
-,TRBJ1-1,TRBD1,TRBV10-3,CAISGGTGLGTEAFF,TGTGCCATCAGTGGCGGGACAGGGTTGGGCACTGAAGCTTTCTTT
-,TRBJ2-2,-,TRBV7-9,CASISGRDTGELFF,TGTGCCAGCATCTCTGGACGGGACACCGGGGAGCTGTTTTTT
-,TRBJ2-3,-,TRBV6-1,CASRRQSPSTDTQYF,TGTGCCAGCAGAAGACAGAGTCCCTCAACCGATACGCAGTATTTT
-,TRBJ2-1,-,TRBV6-5,CASRLRDEQFF,TGTGCCAGCAGACTCAGGGACGAGCAGTTCTTC